A selection of T cell receptor beta chains follows, all from one sample in a study of vaccination effects on CD4 cells after COVID-19. Profiling relied on immunoSEQ multiplex PCR, and the TCRdb table lists in-frame clones only, not all of them. Here the sample spans 45,000 to 60,000 clones, about 75% being singletons. Antigens of these TCRs are unknown. The specimen comprised CD4+ T cells from PBMCs cultured without peptide, sampled before COVID-19 vaccination. Receptors were obtained from a human donor who had a prior SARS-CoV-2 infection. Both conserved end residues are trimmed from each CDR3. Fields, in order: V gene, J gene, CDR3 protein.

TRBV7-3	TRBJ1-1	ASSLHMNTEAF
TRBV27	TRBJ2-2	ASSWTSGAGELF
TRBV5-8	TRBJ1-2	ASSFRARANYGYT
TRBV7-2	TRBJ2-7	ASTRVGGEQY
TRBV3-1/TRBV3-2	TRBJ2-5	ASSLRTSGGARETQY
TRBV19	TRBJ1-1	ASSTLRDRNTEAF
TRBV7-3	TRBJ2-1	ASSQDRYNEQF
TRBV6-5	TRBJ1-1	ASSTQGAITEAF
TRBV6-5	TRBJ1-2	ASSNGPGYGYT
TRBV5-1	TRBJ2-2	ASSPRTSGGLNTGELF
TRBV4-2	TRBJ1-2	ASSPLVDRGGGYT
TRBV30	TRBJ1-5	AWSLYALGQPQH
TRBV9	TRBJ2-2	ASSVGSTGELF
TRBV7-3	TRBJ1-2	ASSLNRGDGYT
TRBV10-3	TRBJ2-3	AISESLDIGITS
TRBV24-1	TRBJ2-3	ATSTSTRARFTDTQY
TRBV27	TRBJ2-5	ASSRRGSWEGGPQETQY
TRBV30	TRBJ1-4	AWSGQGGGEKLF
TRBV15	TRBJ2-7	ATSRVRQGIGSYEQY
TRBV7-6	TRBJ2-2	ASQPGNTGELF
TRBV5-4	TRBJ2-2	ASSLVGTSGRAGELF
TRBV6-1	TRBJ1-2	ASSEAGAPDNYGYT
TRBV12-5	TRBJ2-3	ASGFTSGDTQY
TRBV18	TRBJ1-1	ASSRPTGMNTEAF
TRBV7-3	TRBJ1-2	ASSLIPGESWGYT
TRBV6-2/TRBV6-3	TRBJ1-5	ASSYAGGGSNQPQH
TRBV5-1	TRBJ2-1	ASSLDPQSNEQF
TRBV11-3	TRBJ2-1	ASSRQSGTSFDEQF
TRBV10-3	TRBJ1-5	AISELGVNQPQH
TRBV5-1	TRBJ2-7	ASSPLAGHGKYEQY
TRBV5-1	TRBJ2-1	ASSLRSSGRIDEQF
TRBV3-1/TRBV3-2	TRBJ2-1	ASSQDWWGGAPI
TRBV7-9	TRBJ1-2	ASSLVTAGAYGYT
TRBV6-5	TRBJ2-5	ASRTSRAGDPY
TRBV6-5	TRBJ1-6	ASSSTGSRSPLH
TRBV11-1	TRBJ2-1	ASSPLSGFAYNEQF
TRBV30	TRBJ1-5	AWSVRISGTNQPQH
TRBV6-5	TRBJ1-6	ASSYEWPDYNSPLH
TRBV2	TRBJ2-2	ASSAWAGVTGELF
TRBV3-1/TRBV3-2	TRBJ1-2	ASSSFMTGGYT
TRBV7-2	TRBJ2-3	ASSLRPGLAGTYTDTQY
TRBV11-1	TRBJ1-1	ASSSGDSVNTEAF
TRBV4-3	TRBJ2-5	ASSQDQHGGETQY
TRBV5-1	TRBJ1-4	ASSLAGEKLF
TRBV7-7	TRBJ2-5	ASSSTSGGSGETQY
TRBV6-1	TRBJ1-1	ASSESGSKAF
TRBV5-1	TRBJ2-3	ASTAGHATDTQY
TRBV2	TRBJ1-2	ASRGQNYGYT
TRBV9	TRBJ2-3	ASGGGSTDTQY
TRBV5-1	TRBJ1-1	ASSSQKPQGMGTEAF
TRBV18	TRBJ2-2	ASSPRANTGELF
TRBV2	TRBJ1-1	ASSEESYGEAF
TRBV18	TRBJ2-4	ASSRGQGENIQY
TRBV10-3	TRBJ2-3	AIRTSGSSTDTQY
TRBV6-2/TRBV6-3	TRBJ2-3	ASSYSGGGAYTDTQY
TRBV5-5	TRBJ1-2	ASQQGASNYGYT
TRBV19	TRBJ2-7	ASTPNRDRRLTYEQY